This is a list of T cell receptor beta chains from one sample in a study of cytomegalovirus exposure and HLA in healthy donors. TCRdb's copy holds only in-frame clones and misses some; the assay was immunoSEQ multiplex PCR. The repertoire holds about 200,000 clones, around 88% seen once, with over 1.5% in the top ten. The sample was PBMCs. All receptors derive from a man between 40 and 49 years old in good health and CMV-seropositive. Each CDR3 is given with its conserved first and last residue. A D gene is named only where the DNA matches it firmly. Part of the rows lack a size; the others show once, few, many or a class for expanded clones.

>TRBJ1-4|NA|NA|TRBV7-2
CASSLGPTNEKLFF
TGTGCCAGCAGCCTGGGCCCAACTAATGAAAAACTGTTTTTT
>TRBJ2-7|NA|TRBD1|TRBV5-1
CASSLTTYRGRPYEQYF
TGCGCCAGCAGCTTGACAACGTACAGGGGCCGTCCCTACGAGCAGTACTTC
>TRBJ1-2|NA|TRBD1|TRBV28
CASRGTGGDGYTF
TGTGCCAGCAGGGGGACAGGGGGGGATGGCTACACCTTC
>TRBJ2-5|NA|NA|TRBV7-8
CASSLPKDFQETQYF
TGTGCCAGCAGCTTACCCAAGGACTTTCAAGAGACCCAGTACTTC
>TRBJ2-7|NA|TRBD2|TRBV7-3
CASSPDWTSGYEQYF
TGTGCCAGCAGCCCAGATTGGACTAGCGGATACGAGCAGTACTTC
>TRBJ2-3|NA|TRBD1|TRBV4-2
CASSQVSETGASDTQYF
TGTGCCAGCAGTCAGGTCTCCGAGACAGGGGCCTCAGATACGCAGTATTTT
>TRBJ1-2|once|NA|TRBV30
CAWTVSGMNYGYTF
TGTGCCTGGACGGTATCCGGGATGAACTATGGCTACACCTTC
>TRBJ1-4|NA|NA|TRBV5-4
CASSSSNEKLFF
TGTGCCAGCAGCTCCTCGAATGAAAAACTGTTTTTT
>TRBJ2-3|NA|TRBD2|TRBV7-9
CASSRAGDTDTQYF
TGTGCCAGCAGCCGAGCGGGAGACACAGATACGCAGTATTTT
>TRBJ1-1|NA|NA|TRBV19
CASSIGGGPNTEAFF
TGTGCCAGTAGTATAGGTGGGGGCCCTAACACTGAAGCTTTCTTT
>TRBJ1-4|NA|TRBD1|TRBV6-5
CASSYGTASNEKLFF
TGTGCCAGCAGTTACGGGACAGCTTCTAATGAAAAACTGTTTTTT
>TRBJ2-4|NA|NA|TRBV2
CASSEENARLAKNIQYF
TGTGCCAGCAGTGAAGAGAACGCCCGGTTAGCCAAAAACATTCAGTACTTC
>TRBJ2-3|few|NA|TRBV11-2
CASSSRDTQYF
TGTGCCAGCAGCTCTAGGGATACGCAGTATTTT
>TRBJ1-2|few|NA|TRBV7-2
CASSLNGAGYTF
TGTGCCAGCAGCTTAAACGGTGCTGGCTACACCTTC
>TRBJ1-5|NA|NA|TRBV28
CASSLTQDSQPQHF
TGTGCCAGCAGTCTCACACAGGACAGCCAGCCCCAGCATTTT
>TRBJ2-5|NA|TRBD2|TRBV29-1
CSVTLAGGQETQYF
TGCAGCGTCACCTTAGCGGGAGGACAAGAGACCCAGTACTTC
>TRBJ2-7|NA|TRBD2|TRBV11-2
CASSAVTSVEQYF
TGTGCCAGCAGCGCCGTGACTAGCGTCGAGCAGTACTTC
>TRBJ2-7|NA|NA|TRBV5-1
CASSLDPGSVDEQYF
TGCGCCAGCAGCTTGGATCCGGGGTCAGTGGACGAGCAGTACTTC
>TRBJ1-2|NA|NA|TRBV6-1
CASTVGRADYGYTF
TGTGCCAGCACTGTGGGCAGGGCTGACTATGGCTACACCTTC
>TRBJ2-7|NA|NA|TRBV11-2
CASSFGDLGEQYF
TGTGCCAGCAGCTTCGGAGATCTCGGCGAGCAGTACTTC
>TRBJ2-2|NA|NA|TRBV6-4
CASTRGATGNTGELFF
TGTGCCAGCACCCGGGGGGCGACAGGAAACACCGGGGAGCTGTTTTTT
>TRBJ2-7|NA|NA|TRBV2
CASSELLYEQYF
TGTGCCAGCAGTGAACTCCTCTACGAGCAGTACTTC
>TRBJ2-1|NA|TRBD2|TRBV28
CASSLSASGRDEQFF
TGTGCCAGCAGTTTATCGGCTAGCGGGAGAGATGAGCAGTTCTTC
>TRBJ1-5|NA|TRBD1|TRBV14
CASSQVQGGNQPQHF
TGTGCCAGCAGCCAAGTACAGGGGGGCAATCAGCCCCAGCATTTT
>TRBJ2-2|once|NA|TRBV29-1
CSVEQGSFTGELFF
TGCAGCGTTGAACAGGGGTCCTTCACCGGGGAGCTGTTTTTT
>TRBJ2-5|NA|TRBD2|TRBV10-3
CAISELAGVVQETQYF
TGTGCCATCAGTGAACTAGCGGGGGTAGTCCAAGAGACCCAGTACTTC
>TRBJ2-7|NA|TRBD1|TRBV9
CASSARTGGAYEQYF
TGTGCCAGCAGCGCGAGGACAGGGGGGGCCTACGAGCAGTACTTC
>TRBJ1-1|few|NA|TRBV18
CASSPPNLLVNTEAFF
TGTGCCAGCTCACCACCGAACCTACTAGTGAACACTGAAGCTTTCTTT
>TRBJ1-1|NA|TRBD1|TRBV7-2
CASSLAIGQGVTEAFF
TGTGCCAGCAGCTTAGCGATTGGGCAGGGGGTGACTGAAGCTTTCTTT
>TRBJ2-5|once|TRBD2|TRBV7-6
CASSRLASGIQETQYF
TGTGCCAGCAGCCGCCTGGCTAGCGGGATCCAAGAGACCCAGTACTTC
>TRBJ2-1|NA|TRBD2|TRBV7-6
CASSLGASGRSRYNEQFF
TGTGCCAGCAGCTTAGGGGCTAGCGGGAGGTCACGGTACAATGAGCAGTTCTTC
>TRBJ2-3|few|TRBD1|TRBV5-6
CASSFSDRGPTDTQYF
TGTGCCAGCAGCTTCTCGGACAGGGGCCCCACAGATACGCAGTATTTT
>TRBJ1-1|NA|NA|TRBV27
CASSAGMNTEAFF
TGTGCCAGCAGTGCAGGGATGAACACTGAAGCTTTCTTT
>TRBJ2-5|NA|TRBD2|TRBV9
CASSPYSGREETQYF
TGTGCCAGCAGCCCCTATAGCGGGAGAGAAGAGACCCAGTACTTC
>TRBJ2-7|NA|NA|TRBV7-4
CASSLCGAGDSVVSYEQYF
TGTGCCAGCAGCTTGTGCGGCGCCGGGGACTCAGTAGTTTCCTACGAGCAGTACTTC
>TRBJ1-2|NA|TRBD1|TRBV28
CASSFAGGYGYTF
TGTGCCAGCAGTTTCGCAGGGGGATATGGCTACACCTTC
>TRBJ1-1|NA|NA|TRBV28
CASSGGGLSEAFF
TGTGCCAGCAGTGGGGGGGGACTTTCTGAAGCTTTCTTT
>TRBJ1-5|NA|TRBD1|TRBV6-1
CASRPDRGLVQPQHF
TGTGCCAGCAGACCGGACAGGGGGCTTGTTCAGCCCCAGCATTTT
>TRBJ2-6|NA|TRBD2|TRBV2
CASSGLAARSGANVLTF
TGTGCCAGCAGTGGACTAGCTGCTAGGTCTGGGGCCAACGTCCTGACTTTC